The 18 T cell receptor beta chains below all came from one sample that was sequenced in a study of blood T cell repertoires in COVID-19. Using immunoSEQ multiplex PCR, the repertoire was profiled, and TCRdb retains in-frame clones only, with some absent. This table holds roughly 260,000 clones, around 87% found once. Sample: PBMCs or T cells enriched from blood (not recorded which). The receptors originated from a woman under 40 with acute COVID-19.

This chain connects TRBV5-1 to TRBJ2-1, with D possibly TRBD2 on 5 matching bases. Germline lookup yields CDR1 SGHRS and CDR2 YFSETQ. V lost 0 bases and J 4 bases, leaving 17 bases between the germline ends. The CDR3 is 17 amino acids. The CDR3: CASSLGGGRGSYNEQFF. In DNA, the CDR3 is TGCGCCAGCAGCTTGGGTGGAGGCCGAGGATCATACAATGAGCAGTTCTTC.

The chain combines TRBV28 with TRBJ1-5; TRBD1 aligns across 8 bases. The V gene end was trimmed by 7 bases and the J gene end by 5 bases; junction bases not matched to a gene: 7. The CDR3 covers 14 residues. CDR1 is MDHEN, CDR2 SYDVKM, per germline. The CDR3 DNA follows: TGTGCCAGCATTACCGGACAGGGTCATCAGCCCCAGCATTTT. The encoded protein is CASITGQGHQPQHF.

V gene TRBV2 combines with J gene TRBJ1-1; D is perhaps TRBD1 (6 bases). CDR3 size: 15 residues. V was shortened by 6 bases and J by 0 bases, with 14 bases between the two germline ends. Germline V gives CDR1 SNHLY, CDR2 FYNNEI. Written as DNA, the CDR3 is TGTGCCAGCAGGAGGAACAGGGCACTGAACACTGAAGCTTTCTTT. It yields the protein CASRRNRALNTEAFF.

The V call is TRBV25-1, the J call TRBJ2-1; a possible D gene is TRBD2 (6 bases). This CDR3 spans 16 amino acids. Germline assignment: CDR1 MGHDK and CDR2 SYGVNS. The V and J ends lost 6 bases and 5 bases respectively, with 20 bases between them. The CDR3 DNA follows: TGTGCCAGCAGCAAAATTCAGTTGGGAGGCAACAATGAGCAGTTCTTC. Its translation: CASSKIQLGGNNEQFF. Full variable domain (outside the CDR3, taken from reference TRBV25-1 and TRBJ2-1): EADIYQTPRYLVIGTGKKITLECSQTMGHDKMYWYQQDPGMELHLIHYSYGVNSTEKGDLSSESTVSRIRTEHFPLTLESARPSHTSQYLCASSKIQLGGNNEQFFGPGTRLTVL.

The J gene is TRBJ2-7, the V gene TRBV11-1; 9 nucleotides align to TRBD1. This CDR3 region has 15 residues. Germline V gene sequence: CDR1 SGHAT, CDR2 FQDESV (reference sequence). V lost 6 bases to trimming and J lost 4 bases; unmatched junction nucleotides: 10. Here the CDR3 reads CASRLDRGTSYEQYF. CDR3 in DNA: TGTGCCAGCAGATTGGACAGGGGCACGTCTTACGAGCAGTACTTC.

The J gene is TRBJ2-3, the V gene TRBV11-2; 12 bases map to TRBD2. Per germline, CDR1 SGHAT and CDR2 FQNNGV. The V segment lost 4 bases and the J segment 1 base; nucleotides outside the gene matches: 6. This CDR3 region has 17 residues. CDR3 bases: TGTGCCAGCAGCTCATTACTAGCGGGGGGCGGCACAGATACGCAGTATTTT. Its translation is CASSSLLAGGGTDTQYF.

V and J are TRBV18 and TRBJ2-3, with D perhaps TRBD2 (6 bases). The V gene lost 2 bases and the J gene lost 7 bases, with 22 bases spanning the gap. Looked up from germline, CDR1 is KGHSH and CDR2 is LQKENI. This CDR3 has 17 amino acids. This CDR3 is CASSPVSGTMDLYTQYF. The CDR3 DNA is TGTGCCAGCTCACCAGTTAGCGGAACCATGGATCTCTATACGCAGTATTTT. The full variable domain, completed using reference TRBV18 and TRBJ2-3, is NAGVMQNPRHLVRRRGQEARLRCSPMKGHSHVYWYRQLPEEGLKFMVYLQKENIIDESGMPKERFSAEFPKEGPSILRIQQVVRGDSAAYFCASSPVSGTMDLYTQYFGPGTRLTVL.

The chain is built from TRBV4-1 and TRBJ2-7; 8 bases fit TRBD1. With V trimmed by 4 bases and J by 6 bases, 11 bases remained unmatched. CDR3 length: 15 residues. Germline lookup yields CDR1 MGHRA and CDR2 YSYEKL. CDR3 nucleotides: TGCGCCAGCAGCCCAAGTGGACAGGGCGTCTCCGAGCAGTACTTC. Translated: CASSPSGQGVSEQYF.

This clone showed up just a few times. J is TRBJ2-1 and V is TRBV29-1; the D gene is possibly TRBD1 (7 bases). The germline V gene encodes CDR1 SQVTM and CDR2 ANQGSEA. This CDR3 spans 14 amino acids. The germline V and J ends were trimmed by 7 bases and 5 bases, with 18 bases remaining between them. CDR3 sequence (DNA): TGCAGCGCTTCCCAGGGGGGTAGGGACAATGAGCAGTTCTTC. Translation gives CSASQGGRDNEQFF.

This chain uses TRBV27 with TRBJ2-2; tentatively, D is TRBD2 (6 bases). Germline V gene lookup returns CDR1 MNHEY and CDR2 SMNVEV (reference sequence). The CDR3 loop spans 14 amino acids. Trimming removed 3 bases at V and 7 bases at J, with 12 bases between. CDR3: CASSLLPAGGELFF. The CDR3 DNA reads TGTGCCAGCAGTTTGCTTCCAGCGGGCGGGGAGCTGTTTTTT.

This chain joins TRBV3-1 (or the pseudogene TRBV3-2) and TRBJ2-1, with TRBD2 matching over 7 bases. Germline assignment: CDR1 LGHDT and CDR2 YNNKEL (reference sequence). The length of the CDR3 is 15 residues. Losses at the gene ends were 1 base for V and 7 bases for J; bases not matched to a gene: 7. CDR3 protein: CASSQGAGKHNEQFF. Written as DNA, the CDR3 is TGTGCCAGCAGCCAAGGAGCGGGGAAACATAATGAGCAGTTCTTC.

The chain uses TRBV3-1 (or the pseudogene TRBV3-2) and TRBJ2-7; 9 bases are a match to TRBD2. The CDR3 runs to 16 residues. Germline CDR1 reads LGHDT; CDR2 reads YNNKEL (reference sequence). Losses at the gene ends were 0 bases for V and 7 bases for J; bases not matched to a gene: 10. CDR3 DNA: TGTGCCAGCAGCCAAGAAGTGTTGGCGGGAGGGCTTGAGCAGTACTTC. Amino acid sequence: CASSQEVLAGGLEQYF.

The genes are TRBV27 and TRBJ1-6; tentative D call: TRBD1 (6 bases). The CDR3 extends over 19 amino acids. Germline V CDR1 and CDR2: MNHEY, SMNVEV (reference sequence). Trimming cost V 5 bases and J 0 bases, with 20 bases left between them. CDR3 region: CASSHRDTRVRSYNSPLHF. Here the CDR3 DNA reads TGTGCCAGCAGTCACCGGGACACCCGGGTCCGCTCCTATAATTCACCCCTCCACTTT.

The rearrangement uses TRBV7-3 and TRBJ2-1; a weak D match, TRBD2 (6 bases). The CDR3 sequence is 14 residues long. Germline V gene sequence: CDR1 SGHTA, CDR2 FQGTGA. Trimming cost V 1 base and J 7 bases, with 11 bases left between them. In DNA, the CDR3 is TGTGCCAGCAGCTTAAGTACTAGCCTTAATGAGCAGTTCTTC. Protein sequence: CASSLSTSLNEQFF.

This chain uses TRBV2 with TRBJ1-2; 7 nucleotides align to TRBD1. This CDR3 is 13 amino acids long. Germline V gives CDR1 SNHLY, CDR2 FYNNEI. Trimming took 6 bases from V and 6 from J; bases not matched to a gene: 7. CDR3 region: CASSEQGFDGYTF. The CDR3 nucleotides are TGTGCCAGCAGCGAACAGGGGTTTGATGGCTACACCTTC.

This chain connects TRBV5-1 to TRBJ1-1, with unresolved D. The CDR3 consists of 13 residues. Germline V lookup: CDR1 SGHRS, CDR2 YFSETQ. Trimming pared 2 bases from V and 0 bases from J, leaving 5 bases between. For the CDR3, the DNA is TGCGCCAGCAGCTTATCAATGAACACTGAAGCTTTCTTT. It yields the protein CASSLSMNTEAFF.

The chain employs TRBV10-3 and TRBJ2-2, with D unresolved. Trimming took off 0 bases at V and 3 bases at J, with 11 bases between the two ends. This CDR3 has 16 residues. Germline loops: CDR1 ENHRY, CDR2 SYGVKD. This chain's CDR3 is CAISESKFAYTGELFF. CDR3 DNA sequence: TGTGCCATCAGTGAGTCCAAGTTCGCGTACACCGGGGAGCTGTTTTTT.

The chain couples TRBV5-1 to TRBJ2-7, with 8 bases identical to TRBD1. V dropped 0 bases and J dropped 4; count of bases not matched to a gene: 6. This CDR3 comprises 15 residues. Per the germline V gene, CDR1 is SGHRS and CDR2 is YFSETQ. The chain's CDR3 is CASSLAAGGEYEQYF. The DNA of the CDR3 is TGCGCCAGCAGCTTGGCGGCAGGGGGCGAGTACGAGCAGTACTTC.